This TCR beta chain is drawn from a study of patients and donors after allogeneic stem cell transplantation. TCRdb re-analysed the RT-PCR reads in MiXCR, keeping a single row per CDR3 protein. The sample gives some 150,000 distinct CDR3 sequences, about a third of which show up once; around half is in the top ten. CDR3 length: 14 amino acids. Trimming pared 5 bases from V and 4 bases from J, leaving 12 bases between. Germline CDR1 reads MGHDK; CDR2 reads SYGVNS. This receptor was taken from a human donor who was either an allogeneic HSCT recipient or a stem cell or donor lymphocyte infusion donor (not recorded which). It is not recorded whose cells these are; they may come from a transplant donor. Material: blood, either unsorted or a sorted T cell fraction (not recorded which). This chain connects TRBV25-1 to TRBJ1-3, with D uncertain. CDR3 nucleotides: TGTGCCAGCAGTTTCAACATTCCCGGAAACACCATATATTTT. It translates to CASSFNIPGNTIYF. The variable domain in full, completed from reference TRBV25-1 and TRBJ1-3, reads EADIYQTPRYLVIGTGKKITLECSQTMGHDKMYWYQQDPGMELHLIHYSYGVNSTEKGDLSSESTVSRIRTEHFPLTLESARPSHTSQYLCASSFNIPGNTIYFGEGSWLTVV.